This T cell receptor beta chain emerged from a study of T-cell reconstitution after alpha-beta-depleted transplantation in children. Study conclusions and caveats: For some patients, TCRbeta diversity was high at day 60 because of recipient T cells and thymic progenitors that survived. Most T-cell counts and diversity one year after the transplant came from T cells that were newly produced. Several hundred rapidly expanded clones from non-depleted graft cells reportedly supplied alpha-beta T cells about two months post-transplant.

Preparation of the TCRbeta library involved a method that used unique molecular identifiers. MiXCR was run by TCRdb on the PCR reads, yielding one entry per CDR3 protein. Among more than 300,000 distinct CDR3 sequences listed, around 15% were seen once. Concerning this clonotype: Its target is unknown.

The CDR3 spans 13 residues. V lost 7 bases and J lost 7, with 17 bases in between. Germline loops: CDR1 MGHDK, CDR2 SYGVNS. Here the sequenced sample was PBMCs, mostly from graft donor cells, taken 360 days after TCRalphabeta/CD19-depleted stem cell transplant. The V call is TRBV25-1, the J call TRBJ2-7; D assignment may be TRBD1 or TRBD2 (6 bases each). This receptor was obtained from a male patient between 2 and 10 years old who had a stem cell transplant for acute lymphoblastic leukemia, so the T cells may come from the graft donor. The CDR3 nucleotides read TGTGCCAGCACTCCGGGGGCTTCGGGAGAGCAGTACTTC. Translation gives CASTPGASGEQYF.